In this sample, the clone carrying this TCR beta chain turned up many times. Its antigen remains unknown. Constant-segment primers and 5'RACE yielded cDNA libraries for TCR alpha and TCR beta, each carrying sample barcodes and UMIs. TCRdb redid the calling of the 5' RACE reads with MiXCR, one entry per CDR3 protein. In the table there are 250,000 or so distinct CDR3 sequences, roughly a tenth of which are singletons. The entry originates in a study of T-cell memory formation after mild COVID-19. Study-wide background: Largely, TCR clusters stayed within a single donor.

Overall study results and limits: Detection of some responders pre-infection suggested pre-existing cross-reactive memory T cells participated. Second-wave clones that peaked on day 37 lacked confirmed SARS-CoV-2 specificity.

The germline V gene encodes CDR1 MGHRA and CDR2 YSYEKL. The CDR3 loop spans 14 amino acids. Trimming took 4 bases from V and 5 from J, leaving 11 bases between them. The clonotype originates from a man aged 18 to 29 who had mild COVID-19 (a few samples of this study predate the infection). Cell type and time point are not known. The gene calls are TRBV4-1 and TRBJ1-4; unclear D gene. The sample consisted of PBMCs or a T cell subset sorted from them (not recorded which). CDR3 amino acids: CASSRRLSNEKLFF. DNA for the CDR3: TGCGCCAGCAGCCGCCGGCTTTCAAATGAAAAACTGTTTTTT.